This passage covers 13 T cell receptor beta chains from one sample sequenced in a study of cytotoxic CD8 clonotypes in ibrutinib-treated CLL. TCRdb's copy holds only in-frame clones and misses some; the assay was immunoSEQ multiplex PCR. The data show hundreds of thousands of clones, roughly 70% seen once. Sequenced material: PBMCs, taken after 24 months of ibrutinib treatment. All receptors come from a human donor with chronic lymphocytic leukemia.

This clone has only one observation. The chain links TRBV5-6 to TRBJ2-7, with 9 bases that match TRBD1. The J segment lost 5 bases and the V segment lost 4 bases, leaving 7 bases of the junction unmatched. Germline CDR1 reads SGHDT; CDR2 reads YYEEEE. The CDR3 has 14 residues. The chain's CDR3 is CASSPRDRANEQYF. DNA of the CDR3: TGTGCCAGCAGCCCTAGGGACAGGGCTAACGAGCAGTACTTC. Based on the CDR3 plus reference TRBV5-6 and TRBJ2-7, the full variable domain is DAGVTQSPTHLIKTRGQQVTLRCSPKSGHDTVSWYQQALGQGPQFIFQYYEEEERQRGNFPDRFSGHQFPNYSSELNVNALLLGDSALYLCASSPRDRANEQYFGPGTRLTVT.

The rearrangement uses TRBV29-1 and TRBJ1-5, with D tentatively TRBD1 (6 bases). The CDR3 loop spans 13 amino acids. The germline gives CDR1 SQVTM, CDR2 ANQGSEA. V shed 6 bases and J shed 5 bases, with 14 bases lying between them. CDR3 loop: CSVARDKDQPQHF. The CDR3 region has the DNA TGCAGCGTCGCCCGGGACAAGGATCAGCCCCAGCATTTT.

The V gene is TRBV6-5, the J gene TRBJ1-5, with TRBD1 as a possible D gene (6 bases). The germline V gene encodes CDR1 MNHEY and CDR2 SVGAGI. The CDR3 spans 15 residues. V lost 7 bases and J lost 0, with 13 bases in between. The CDR3 DNA reads as TGTGCCAGCATGAGGGACATTTATAGCAATCAGCCCCAGCATTTT. Amino acid sequence: CASMRDIYSNQPQHF.

V gene TRBV29-1 combines with J gene TRBJ2-2; D unresolved. The CDR3 length is 11 residues. Germline CDR1 is SQVTM and CDR2 is ANQGSEA. V lost 2 bases and J 8 bases, leaving 6 bases between the germline ends. The CDR3 here is CSVEFGGELFF. For the CDR3, the DNA is TGCAGCGTTGAATTTGGGGGGGAGCTGTTTTTT.

The chain is built from TRBV7-9 and TRBJ1-1; D is unresolved. The V gene's germline CDR1 is SEHNR and CDR2 FQNEAQ (reference sequence). The V end was cut by 5 bases, the J end by 6 bases, with 10 bases between. The CDR3 is 12 amino acids. The DNA of the CDR3 is TGTGCCAGCAGCACTCGGACCGCTGAAGCTTTCTTT. Protein: CASSTRTAEAFF. The whole variable domain, remainder taken from reference TRBV7-9 and TRBJ1-1, is DTGVSQNPRHKITKRGQNVTFRCDPISEHNRLYWYRQTLGQGPEFLTYFQNEAQLEKSRLLSDRFSAERPKGSFSTLEIQRTEQGDSAMYLCASSTRTAEAFFGQGTRLTVV.

In DNA form, the CDR3 reads TGCAGCGGGACAGGGGGTAATGAAAAACTGTTTTTT. Its translation is CSGTGGNEKLFF. This chain links TRBV29-1 with TRBJ1-4; 10 nucleotides agree with TRBD1. Germline CDR1 reads SQVTM; CDR2 reads ANQGSEA. With 7 bases clipped from V and 4 bases from J, the junction kept 0 bases outside the gene matches. This CDR3 is 12 amino acids long.

A few counts support this clone. The CDR3: CASSGRTSGNNEQFF. The CDR3 DNA reads TGCGCCAGCAGCGGGAGGACTAGCGGAAACAATGAGCAGTTCTTC. V is TRBV5-1 and J is TRBJ2-1, with 10 nucleotides matching TRBD2. CDR1 is SGHRS and CDR2 is YFSETQ in the germline V gene. The V gene end was trimmed by 4 bases and the J gene end by 5 bases; junction bases not matched to a gene: 6. This CDR3 has 15 amino acids.

The gene calls are TRBV5-1 and TRBJ2-3; TRBD2 matches at 8 bases. V was clipped by 0 bases and J by 2 bases; unmatched bases: 5. The CDR3 is 16 residues long. Looked up from germline, CDR1 is SGHRS and CDR2 is YFSETQ. CDR3: CASSLGVAGLTDTQYF. CDR3 DNA: TGCGCCAGCAGCTTGGGGGTAGCGGGACTCACAGATACGCAGTATTTT.

CDR3 sequence reads: CASSAGIRNTIYF. The CDR3 DNA reads as TGTGCCAGCAGCGCAGGGATTCGGAACACCATATATTTT. The V and J genes are TRBV25-1 and TRBJ1-3, with D possibly being TRBD1 (5 bases). Germline loops: CDR1 MGHDK, CDR2 SYGVNS. The CDR3 runs to 13 residues. The V end was cut by 6 bases, the J end by 7 bases, with 13 bases between.

V usage is TRBV5-5 and J usage is TRBJ1-1, with TRBD1 identical over 9 bases. With 0 bases clipped from V and 6 bases from J, the junction kept 0 bases outside the gene matches. Germline loops: CDR1 SGHKS, CDR2 YYEKEE (reference sequence). There are 13 residues in the CDR3. The CDR3 bases are TGTGCCAGCAGCTTGGGGACAGGGGCTGAAGCTTTCTTT. It yields the protein CASSLGTGAEAFF. The variable domain in full, with the rest retrieved from reference TRBV5-5 and TRBJ1-1, is DAGVTQSPTHLIKTRGQQVTLRCSPISGHKSVSWYQQVLGQGPQFIFQYYEKEERGRGNFPDRFSARQFPNYSSELNVNALLLGDSALYLCASSLGTGAEAFFGQGTRLTVV.

The chain uses TRBV27 and TRBJ2-2; D remains unclear. Trimming left V 0 bases short and J 7 bases short, with 6 bases between. The CDR3 sequence is 13 residues long. Germline CDR1 reads MNHEY; CDR2 reads SMNVEV (reference sequence). The DNA for the CDR3 is TGTGCCAGCAGTTTATCGCTTAGCGGGGAGCTGTTTTTT. This translates into CASSLSLSGELFF.

The rearrangement joins TRBV28 to TRBJ2-7, with D perhaps TRBD2 (5 bases). Trimming cost V 2 bases and J 2 bases, with 10 bases left between them. CDR3 length: 14 residues. Germline V gene sequence: CDR1 MDHEN, CDR2 SYDVKM. CDR3 loop: CASSLTGVPYEQYF. CDR3 bases: TGTGCCAGCAGTTTAACCGGGGTACCCTACGAGCAGTACTTC.

J is TRBJ2-2 and V is TRBV29-1; maybe TRBD2 (5 bases). CDR3 length: 16 amino acids. Looked up from germline, CDR1 is SQVTM and CDR2 is ANQGSEA. V lost 4 bases to trimming and J lost 5 bases, with 20 bases between them. This CDR3 reads CSVGVSPGFMTGELFF. The CDR3 DNA is TGCAGCGTTGGGGTTAGCCCGGGATTTATGACCGGGGAGCTGTTTTTT.